Presented here are 18 T cell receptor beta chains from one specimen sequenced in a study of tumor-infiltrating lymphocytes in primary liver carcinoma. TCR beta cDNA came from roughly 0.45 ug total RNA, primed with a constant-region primer. Employing slightly modified ARM-PCR, three nested multiplex PCR rounds were run, and these gave rise to the TCR beta libraries. A C-beta reverse primer and TRBV1-TRBV30 forward primers served in each of the first two PCR rounds, at approximately 10 cycles apiece. TCRdb itself ran the multiplex PCR reads through MiXCR, one entry per CDR3 protein. The sample lists fewer than 350,000 distinct CDR3 sequences, 55% to 65% occurring once. Researchers drew blood RNA from unsorted whole blood and extracted germline DNA as well. Sequenced input: peripheral blood. The receptors stem from a man aged 40-49 years with primary liver carcinoma and hepatitis B virus infection.

This clonotype was picked up a small number of times. The conserved phenylalanine or tryptophan normally closing the CDR3 is absent here, so this likely arose from a read error. The chain links TRBV5-4 to TRBJ2-1, with 8 bases identical to TRBD2. J was trimmed by 3 bases and V by 5 bases; bases with no gene match: 10. The CDR3 is made up of 16 amino acids. Germline V lookup: CDR1 SGHNT, CDR2 YYREEE (reference sequence). CDR3 nucleotides: TGTGCCAGCAGGTTAGGAGCGGGAGTTGTCTACAATGAGCAGTTCCTC. Translating gives CASRLGAGVVYNEQFL.

As for this clonotype: The missing conserved phenylalanine or tryptophan at the end of this CDR3 makes a read error likely. V gene TRBV6-1 combines with J gene TRBJ2-3, with D unresolved. Looked up from germline, CDR1 is MNHNS and CDR2 is SASEGT. The CDR3 spans 11 residues. The CDR3 DNA sequence: TGTGCCAGCGGTCAAACAGATACACAGTATTCT. As protein: CASGQTDTQYS.

Comment on this clonotype: A much larger clone lies a single base off, so this may be a read error. The chain uses TRBV6-1 and TRBJ2-5; tentatively, D is TRBD2 (5 bases). There are 14 residues in the CDR3. CDR1 is MNHNS and CDR2 is SASEGT in the germline V gene. CDR3 nucleotides: TGTGTCAGCAGTGGTGGAGGCGGTGGGGAGACCCAGTACTTC. Its protein is CVSSGGGGGETQYF.

This clonotype turned up a few times. The V call is TRBV6-1, the J call TRBJ2-1; the match to TRBD2 covers 13 bases. CDR3 length equals 17 residues. V lost 2 bases, J lost 10 bases, and 11 bases stayed unmatched. Germline V gene data show CDR1 as MNHNS and CDR2 as SASEGT. The CDR3 reads CASSEIRGLAGPGEQFF. In DNA, the CDR3 is TGTGCCAGCAGTGAAATTCGGGGACTAGCGGGGCCCGGGGAGCAGTTCTTC.

This clonotype came up many times. The V gene is TRBV6-2 or TRBV6-3, the J gene TRBJ2-3, with 10 bases identical to TRBD2. The V gene end was trimmed by 2 bases and the J gene end by 6 bases; junction bases not matched to a gene: 11. CDR1 MNHEY and CDR2 SVGEGT come from the germline V gene. This CDR3 spans 17 amino acids. The CDR3 loop reads CASSYPYSGRVTDTQYF. CDR3 DNA: TGTGCCAGCAGTTACCCTTACAGCGGGAGGGTTACGGATACGCAGTATTTT.

Concerning this clonotype itself: One end of the junction is discordant with germline, which a read error may explain. CDR3: CANSYPPHGEQFF. CDR3 sequence (DNA): TGTGCCAACAGCTACCCCCCCCACGGTGAGCAGTTCTTC. This chain joins TRBV11-1 and TRBJ2-1; D gene uncertain. This CDR3 is 13 amino acids long. From germline, CDR1 is SGHAT and CDR2 FQDESV (reference sequence).

This rearrangement joins TRBV5-1 to TRBJ2-7; 7 bases line up with TRBD1. The germline V gene encodes CDR1 SGHRS and CDR2 YFSETQ. V was clipped by 0 bases and J by 3 bases; unmatched bases: 6. The CDR3 sequence is 15 residues long. In DNA form, the CDR3 reads TGCGCCAGCAGCTTGGGGACAGGCTGGGGCTACGAGCAGTACTTC. It yields the protein CASSLGTGWGYEQYF.

With regard to this clonotype: A read error may produce the germline difference seen at one junction end. This chain connects TRBV29-1 to TRBJ2-7, with D perhaps TRBD2 (6 bases). Germline-derived CDR1 and CDR2 are SQVTM and ANQGSEA. This CDR3 is 14 amino acids long. For the CDR3, the DNA is TGCAGCGGGGGCTTAGCGGAGAAGCCCTACAAGCAATACTTC. Its translation: CSGGLAEKPYKQYF.

The chain uses TRBV12-3 or TRBV12-4 and TRBJ1-2, with no clear D. The V and J ends lost 5 bases and 7 bases respectively, with 20 bases between them. This CDR3 region has 15 residues. The CDR3, as DNA: TGTGCCAGCAGTGATGACCTCCTGCCCTTCTGTGGCTACACCTTC. This sequence encodes CASSDDLLPFCGYTF.

As for this clonotype: A much larger clone lies a single base off, so this may be a read error. The gene calls are TRBV12-3 or TRBV12-4 and TRBJ1-1, with a possible D match to TRBD1 (5 bases). The V end lost 5 bases, the J end lost 0 bases, and 13 bases lay between the germline ends. This CDR3 has 15 amino acids. CDR3 coding DNA: TGTGCCAGCAGTGCCCAGAGAGGGGTGAACACTGAAGCTTTCTTT. Encoded protein: CASSAQRGVNTEAFF.

Remarks on this clonotype: A much larger clone sits a single nucleotide away, making a read error possible. The rearrangement links TRBV6-1 to TRBJ2-3; D uncertain. V lost 7 bases and J 2 bases, leaving 16 bases between the germline ends. The CDR3 runs to 15 residues. Germline V gene sequence: CDR1 MNHNS, CDR2 SASEGT. The CDR3 DNA reads as TGTGCCAGCATAGTCCGCGGATTTTCCACAGATACGCAGTATTTT. This translates into CASIVRGFSTDTQYF.

With regard to this clonotype: Compared with germline, one end of the junction differs, possibly owing to a read error. V gene TRBV11-1 combines with J gene TRBJ2-3; D ambiguous. CDR1 and CDR2 from the germline V gene are SGHAT and FQDESV (reference sequence). This CDR3 contains 17 residues. The CDR3: CASTPQIGESFSDTQYF. The CDR3 nucleotides read TGTGCCAGCACCCCTCAAATAGGCGAGAGCTTTTCAGACACGCAGTATTTT. Full variable domain (outside the CDR3, taken from reference TRBV11-1 and TRBJ2-3): EAEVAQSPRYKITEKSQAVAFWCDPISGHATLYWYRQILGQGPELLVQFQDESVVDDSQLPKDRFSAERLKGVDSTLKIQPAELGDSAMYLCASTPQIGESFSDTQYFGPGTRLTVL.

This clonotype was observed many times. Germline and junction disagree at one end, which may indicate a read error. This chain joins TRBV14 and TRBJ2-1; D is uncertain. Germline V gene sequence: CDR1 SGHDN, CDR2 FVKESK. The CDR3 consists of 12 residues. The CDR3 sequence is CASSQDGQKRLF. Written as DNA, the CDR3 is TGTGCCAGCAGCCAAGATGGGCAGAAAAGGCTCTTC. Full variable domain (missing parts from reference TRBV14 and TRBJ2-1): EAGVTQFPSHSVIEKGQTVTLRCDPISGHDNLYWYRRVMGKEIKFLLHFVKESKQDESGMPNNRFLAERTGGTYSTLKVQPAELEDSGVYFCASSQDGQKRLFGPGTRLTVL.

This clonotype was detected once. At one of its ends the junction is not consistent with the germline gene, which may arise from a read error. The gene calls are TRBV11-2 and TRBJ2-2; D perhaps matches TRBD2 (5 bases). CDR1 and CDR2 (germline): SGHAT, FQNNGV. The CDR3 runs to 15 residues. The CDR3 coding sequence is TGTGTCAGCGGCTTTGAGCAGATTTCAACCGGGGAGCTGTTTTTT. It codes for CVSGFEQISTGELFF.

Points on this clonotype: The junction differs from germline at one of its ends, possibly a read error. This chain joins TRBV11-2 and TRBJ2-2; D is perhaps TRBD2 (5 bases). The germline V gene encodes CDR1 SGHAT and CDR2 FQNNGV. This CDR3 is 15 amino acids long. Here the CDR3 reads CASSYRGRGTGELFF. CDR3 bases: TGTGCCAGTAGCTACAGAGGGAGAGGAACCGGGGAGCTGTTTTTT.

Points on this clonotype: A clone one base away is much larger, so this may be a read error. The rearrangement joins TRBV7-9 to TRBJ2-7; a weak D match, TRBD2 (5 bases). CDR1 and CDR2 from the germline V gene are SEHNR and FQNEAQ (reference sequence). This CDR3 has 13 residues. CDR3 amino acids: CVSSQDGLYEQYF. The CDR3 DNA reads as TGTGTCAGCAGCCAAGACGGACTTTACGAGCAGTACTTC.

Details on this clonotype: A single base separates this from a much larger clone, so it may be a read error. The chain employs TRBV29-1 and TRBJ2-1, with 7 bases aligning to TRBD2. Germline CDR1 reads SQVTM; CDR2 reads ANQGSEA. The CDR3 has 16 amino acids. The V gene end was trimmed by 7 bases and the J gene end by 2 bases; junction bases not matched to a gene: 14. The CDR3 bases are TGCAGCGCTGGTCTGTCGGCGGGAGTGCCCTACAATGAGCAGTTCTTC. This gives the protein CSAGLSAGVPYNEQFF.

The chain couples TRBV5-1 to TRBJ2-5; TRBD1 matches 10 bases. The germline CDR1 and CDR2 sequences are SGHRS and YFSETQ. V was pared by 3 bases and J by 5 bases, with 7 bases of the junction left unmatched. This CDR3 comprises 15 residues. The DNA for the CDR3 is TGCGCCAGCAGCTCGGGACAGGGGATCATGGAGACCCAGTACTTC. Its translation: CASSSGQGIMETQYF.